The 25 T cell receptor beta chains given below trace back to one sample, sequenced in a study of human T cells and chemical hapten exposure. The time point: patch test 1, 2 weeks after DPC sensitization. The treatment denotes: therapeutic diphenylcyclopropenone sensitization with weekly scalp DPC. TCRdb ran MiXCR on the RACE reads and lists one entry per CDR3 protein. The table shows around 380,000 distinct CDR3 sequences, with approximately 4.4% occurring only once. The sample in question was whole blood, obtained in connection with sensitization to the hapten diphenylcyclopropenone (DPC). Receptors originate from a woman aged 45-65 years with alopecia areata. Some clones in this sample may be carry-over from other donors' samples.

CDR3 amino acids: CASSVVGTEAFF. CDR3 in DNA: TGTGCCAGCAGTGTAGTAGGGACTGAAGCTTTCTTT. This sequence joins TRBV28 and TRBJ1-1; the D is unclear. CDR1 and CDR2 (germline): MDHEN, SYDVKM. The CDR3 covers 12 residues. The V end was cut by 5 bases, the J end by 5 bases, with 9 bases between.

This clonotype was seen only a few times. This sequence joins TRBV5-1 and TRBJ1-4; D gene uncertain. Trimming shortened V by 1 base and J by 7 bases, and 11 bases separated the two germline ends. CDR1 SGHRS and CDR2 YFSETQ come from the germline V gene. The CDR3 totals 14 residues. CDR3 protein: CASSLKGQGEKLFF. The CDR3 DNA is TGCGCCAGCAGCTTGAAAGGTCAAGGTGAAAAACTGTTTTTT.

The chain joins TRBV10-3 to TRBJ1-1; D remains unclear. Trimming took off 1 base at V and 0 bases at J, with 6 bases between the two ends. CDR3 length: 14 residues. CDR1 is ENHRY and CDR2 is SYGVKD in the germline V gene. Written as DNA, the CDR3 is TGTGCCATCAGTGAGTTTCCACTGAACACTGAAGCTTTCTTT. This gives the protein CAISEFPLNTEAFF.

This clonotype showed up many times. V is TRBV9 and J is TRBJ2-1; the match to TRBD1 covers 7 bases. The germline gives CDR1 SGDLS, CDR2 YYNGEE. This CDR3 is 14 amino acids long. V lost 6 bases to trimming and J lost 9 bases; unmatched junction nucleotides: 12. The CDR3 loop reads CASNSGQVHTEQFF. In DNA form, the CDR3 reads TGTGCCAGCAACTCCGGACAGGTACACACTGAGCAGTTCTTC.

This clonotype was picked up a small number of times. The V and J genes are TRBV24-1 and TRBJ2-3; the D gene could be TRBD1 or TRBD2 (6 bases each). CDR1 is KGHDR and CDR2 is SFDVKD in the germline V gene. Deletions cut 9 bases from V and 0 bases from J, with 12 bases between. The CDR3 is 14 residues long. As DNA, the CDR3 is TGTGCCACCTCCGGGGGCCAGAGCACAGATACGCAGTATTTT. Amino acid sequence: CATSGGQSTDTQYF.

This clonotype has at least ten counts. The chain combines TRBV7-8 with TRBJ2-5, with 7 bases aligning to TRBD1. V was pared by 4 bases and J by 5 bases, with 4 bases of the junction left unmatched. CDR1 is SGHVS, CDR2 FQNEAQ, per germline. The CDR3 covers 13 residues. The CDR3 region has the DNA TGTGCCAGCAGCTCCGGACAGGTGGAGACCCAGTACTTC. Translated: CASSSGQVETQYF.

J is TRBJ1-1 and V is TRBV13; the match to TRBD1 covers 7 bases. Germline V gene lookup returns CDR1 PRHDT and CDR2 FYEKMQ (reference sequence). Germline trimming cut 6 bases from V and 0 bases from J; bases unmatched to any gene: 7. The CDR3 spans 15 residues. The CDR3 sequence is CASSAGGFLNTEAFF. CDR3 in DNA: TGTGCCAGCAGTGCAGGGGGATTCTTGAACACTGAAGCTTTCTTT.

This clonotype showed up many times. The chain joins TRBV4-3 to TRBJ2-3, with D uncertain. CDR1 is LGHNA, CDR2 YSLEER, per germline. Trimming pared 4 bases from V and 0 bases from J, leaving 11 bases between. This CDR3 is built from 15 residues. This chain's CDR3 is CASSRYATSTDTQYF. The CDR3 region has the DNA TGCGCCAGCAGCCGGTATGCGACTAGCACAGATACGCAGTATTTT.

A few counts support this clonotype. V and J are TRBV12-3 or TRBV12-4 and TRBJ1-4; possibly TRBD1 for D (5 bases). The CDR3 sequence is 15 residues long. V lost 3 bases and J 8 bases, leaving 16 bases between the germline ends. The CDR3 loop reads CASSFGGKGSEKLFF. CDR3 in DNA: TGTGCCAGCAGTTTTGGGGGGAAAGGAAGCGAAAAACTGTTTTTT.

This clonotype appeared a few times. V gene TRBV11-2 combines with J gene TRBJ2-1, with 7 bases identical to TRBD2. V shed 1 base, J shed 5 bases, and the junction held 11 bases outside the gene matches. CDR3 length equals 17 residues. Germline loops: CDR1 SGHAT, CDR2 FQNNGV. CDR3: CASSLVGVAGAHNEQFF. Here the CDR3 DNA reads TGTGCCAGCAGCTTAGTAGGTGTAGCGGGCGCACACAATGAGCAGTTCTTC.

The sample holds many counts of this clonotype. The chain is built from TRBV5-1 and TRBJ1-1; D call uncertain. The ends were cut back, 4 bases at V and 9 bases at J, with 13 bases in the middle. Germline lookup yields CDR1 SGHRS and CDR2 YFSETQ. The CDR3 contains 12 residues. The CDR3 here is CASSGMEYQAFF. The CDR3 coding sequence is TGCGCCAGCAGCGGAATGGAATATCAAGCTTTCTTT. Variable domain in full (rest from reference TRBV5-1 and TRBJ1-1): KAGVTQTPRYLIKTRGQQVTLSCSPISGHRSVSWYQQTPGQGLQFLFEYFSETQRNKGNFPGRFSGRQFSNSRSEMNVSTLELGDSALYLCASSGMEYQAFFGQGTRLTVV.

This clonotype was detected only a few times. The chain couples TRBV11-2 to TRBJ2-7; the match to TRBD2 covers 10 bases. This CDR3 spans 16 amino acids. The germline gives CDR1 SGHAT, CDR2 FQNNGV. Unmatched junction bases numbered 5, after V lost 3 bases and J lost 0 bases. The CDR3 loop is CASSFQTSGYSYEQYF. CDR3 nucleotides: TGTGCCAGCAGCTTCCAGACTAGCGGGTACTCCTACGAGCAGTACTTC.

In this sample, this clonotype turned up many times. CDR3 in amino acids: CAWSLENNQPQHF. Written as DNA, the CDR3 is TGTGCCTGGAGTCTGGAAAATAATCAGCCCCAGCATTTT. The chain joins TRBV30 to TRBJ1-5; D not certain. Per the germline V gene, CDR1 is GTSNPN and CDR2 is SVGIG (reference sequence). This CDR3 comprises 13 residues. V lost 2 bases and J 4 bases, leaving 9 bases between the germline ends. Combining the CDR3 with reference TRBV30 and TRBJ1-5 gives the whole variable domain SQTIHQWPATLVQPVGSPLSLECTVEGTSNPNLYWYRQAAGRGLQLLFYSVGIGQISSEVPQNLSASRPQDRQFILSSKKLLLSDSGFYLCAWSLENNQPQHFGDGTRLSIL.

This clonotype was found a few times. The chain uses TRBV20-1 and TRBJ2-5; the match to TRBD2 covers 7 bases. Trimming at V came to 6 bases and at J to 2 bases, leaving 15 bases not matched to a gene. Germline CDR1 reads DFQATT; CDR2 reads SNEGSKA (reference sequence). This CDR3 is built from 16 residues. CDR3 DNA sequence: TGCAGTGCGCAGGTGTCTAGCGGAAGGACACAAGAGACCCAGTACTTC. It encodes CSAQVSSGRTQETQYF.

This CDR3 reads CASTPQSINEQFF. CDR3 bases: TGTGCCAGCACCCCCCAGAGCATCAATGAGCAGTTCTTC. V gene TRBV28 combines with J gene TRBJ2-1, with no clear D. Germline V CDR1 and CDR2: MDHEN, SYDVKM. The length of the CDR3 is 13 residues. Trimming left V 7 bases short and J 6 bases short, with 13 bases between.

V is TRBV7-9 and J is TRBJ2-2, with D tentatively TRBD1 or TRBD2 (5 bases each). The CDR3 is 15 residues long. Trimming shortened V by 8 bases and J by 4 bases, and 17 bases separated the two germline ends. In germline, CDR1 is SEHNR, CDR2 FQNEAQ (reference sequence). CDR3 nucleotide sequence: TGTGCCAGCGTCGCGGGCCAGGGACCCACCGGGGAGCTGTTTTTT. Protein product: CASVAGQGPTGELFF.

This clonotype has ten or more counts. This CDR3 is CASSPDRASGNTIYF. The CDR3 coding sequence is TGTGCCAGCAGCCCTGACAGGGCCTCTGGAAACACCATATATTTT. This rearrangement joins TRBV7-2 to TRBJ1-3; the match to TRBD1 covers 7 bases. The germline gives CDR1 SGHTA, CDR2 FQGNSA. This CDR3 region has 15 residues. Trimming took 5 bases from V and 0 from J; bases not matched to a gene: 4.

This clonotype was observed at least ten times. The J gene is TRBJ2-4, the V gene TRBV7-8, with D tentatively TRBD1 (6 bases). From germline, CDR1 is SGHVS and CDR2 FQNEAQ. V lost 4 bases, J lost 9 bases, and 13 bases lay in between. The CDR3 runs to 13 residues. CDR3 DNA sequence: TGTGCCAGCAGCTCGCTGCAGGGGACCATTCAGTACTTC. Its translation: CASSSLQGTIQYF.

This clonotype appeared many times. V and J are TRBV28 and TRBJ1-5, with a possible D match to TRBD1 (5 bases). The CDR3 extends over 14 amino acids. Germline assignment: CDR1 MDHEN and CDR2 SYDVKM. V was trimmed by 6 bases and J by 7 bases, leaving 16 bases between them. The CDR3 region has the DNA TGTGCCAGCAGCCATTCGACGGGGGACCAGCCCCAGCATTTT. Protein: CASSHSTGDQPQHF. The full variable domain, in which reference TRBV28 and TRBJ1-5 provide the parts outside the CDR3, is DVKVTQSSRYLVKRTGEKVFLECVQDMDHENMFWYRQDPGLGLRLIYFSYDVKMKEKGDIPEGYSVSREKKERFSLILESASTNQTSMYLCASSHSTGDQPQHFGDGTRLSIL.

This chain links TRBV2 with TRBJ2-3; tentative D call: TRBD2 (6 bases). In germline, CDR1 is SNHLY, CDR2 FYNNEI. V lost 10 bases, J lost 2 bases, and 16 bases lay in between. The CDR3 has 14 residues. CDR3 coding DNA: TGTGCCACCGGGAGAATGGTTGTCACAGATACGCAGTATTTT. Protein sequence: CATGRMVVTDTQYF.

Many counts were recorded for this clonotype. CDR3 coding DNA: TGTGCCAGTAGTCCTCCGGGACAGGGAAGCGGGAGGGCTGAGCAGTTCTTC. As protein: CASSPPGQGSGRAEQFF. This chain uses TRBV19 with TRBJ2-1; D perhaps matches TRBD2 (10 bases). CDR1 is LNHDA, CDR2 SQIVND, per germline (reference sequence). Trimming removed 5 bases at V and 9 bases at J, with 26 bases between. The CDR3 is 17 amino acids. Using reference TRBV19 and TRBJ2-1 for the parts outside the CDR3, the full variable domain is DGGITQSPKYLFRKEGQNVTLSCEQNLNHDAMYWYRQDPGQGLRLIYYSQIVNDFQKGDIAEGYSVSREKKESFPLTVTSAQKNPTAFYLCASSPPGQGSGRAEQFFGPGTRLTVL.

This clonotype has a count of ten or more. This rearrangement joins TRBV14 to TRBJ1-1, with D tentatively TRBD1 (5 bases). V was clipped by 2 bases and J by 5 bases, with 9 bases between them. Germline CDR1 and CDR2: SGHDN and FVKESK. This CDR3 has 13 amino acids. This chain's CDR3 is CASSQSRGTEAFF. Here the CDR3 DNA reads TGTGCCAGCAGCCAAAGTAGGGGAACTGAAGCTTTCTTT.

This clonotype was found a few times. V usage is TRBV18 and J usage is TRBJ2-7; no reliable D call. Germline-derived CDR1 and CDR2 are KGHSH and LQKENI. V was clipped by 3 bases and J by 5 bases, with 8 bases between them. CDR3 length: 12 amino acids. The chain's CDR3 is CASSPKGNEQYF. The DNA of the CDR3 is TGTGCCAGCTCACCTAAAGGCAACGAGCAGTACTTC.

This clonotype was seen ten or more times. The chain links TRBV4-2 to TRBJ1-2; tentative D call: TRBD1 (5 bases). Germline loops: CDR1 LGHNA, CDR2 YNFKEQ. This CDR3 has 15 amino acids. V lost 2 bases, J lost 0 bases, and 10 bases lay in between. The CDR3 region has the DNA TGTGCCAGCAGCCAAACACAGGCCGCTAACTATGGCTACACCTTC. It encodes CASSQTQAANYGYTF.

V gene TRBV9 combines with J gene TRBJ1-2; D may be TRBD1 (5 bases). The CDR3 sequence is 14 residues long. V was clipped by 0 bases and J by 3 bases, with 9 bases between them. CDR1 is SGDLS and CDR2 is YYNGEE in the germline V gene. The CDR3 is CASSVATGYYGYTF. The CDR3 DNA reads as TGTGCCAGCAGCGTAGCTACAGGATACTATGGCTACACCTTC.